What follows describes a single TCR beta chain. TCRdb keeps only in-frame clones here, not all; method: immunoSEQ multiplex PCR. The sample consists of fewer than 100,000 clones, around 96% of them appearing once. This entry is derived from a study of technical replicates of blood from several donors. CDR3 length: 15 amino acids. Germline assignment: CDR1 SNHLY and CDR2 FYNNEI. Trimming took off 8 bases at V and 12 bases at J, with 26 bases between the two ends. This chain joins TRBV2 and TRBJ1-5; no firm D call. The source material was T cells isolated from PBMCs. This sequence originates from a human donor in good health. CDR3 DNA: TGTGCCAGCGGGGTCTCTGCCAGGAGGAGTTTTCACCAGCATTTT. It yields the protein CASGVSARRSFHQHF.